The next 5 T cell receptor beta chains were all read from a single sample in a study of T cells after yellow fever vaccination. Each CDR3 protein is one row after TCRdb ran MiXCR on the 5' RACE reads. The data show 300,000 to 350,000 distinct CDR3 sequences, around 11% seen once. The sample here was CD4+ T cells sorted from PBMCs, taken 45 days after the yellow fever booster vaccination. These receptors were taken from a man in his late teens or twenties who received the YFV17D yellow fever vaccine.

The V gene is TRBV27, the J gene TRBJ1-2; a weak D match, TRBD1 (5 bases). The CDR3 consists of 14 residues. Germline lookup yields CDR1 MNHEY and CDR2 SMNVEV (reference sequence). Between the trimmed V and J ends, which lost 5 bases and 2 bases, there was a span of 12 bases. The CDR3 nucleotides read TGTGCCAGCAGTCTCCGGACACCCAACTATGGCTACACCTTC. It yields the protein CASSLRTPNYGYTF.

This clonotype was seen a handful of times. The genes are TRBV27 and TRBJ1-2; D not resolved. The CDR3 sequence is 14 residues long. The germline V gene encodes CDR1 MNHEY and CDR2 SMNVEV (reference sequence). Trimming stripped 3 bases from V and 4 bases from J, with 12 bases between. The CDR3 coding sequence is TGTGCCAGCAGTTTTAGTAAAGGGATCTATGGCTACACCTTC. Its protein product is CASSFSKGIYGYTF.

This chain joins TRBV3-1 and TRBJ1-6; no clear D gene. The CDR3 runs to 14 residues. The germline gives CDR1 LGHDT, CDR2 YNNKEL (reference sequence). Trimming pared 0 bases from V and 5 bases from J, leaving 5 bases between. CDR3 region: CASSQESHNSPLHF. Written as DNA, the CDR3 is TGTGCCAGCAGCCAAGAATCCCATAATTCACCCCTCCACTTT.

V gene TRBV7-9 combines with J gene TRBJ1-5, with 10 bases identical to TRBD1. The germline V gene has CDR1 SEHNR and CDR2 FQNEAQ (reference sequence). The ends lost 5 bases at V and 0 bases at J; junction bases unmatched: 10. There are 18 residues in the CDR3. The CDR3 DNA is TGTGCCAGCAGCCCACTCCGGGACAGGGGACATAGCAATCAGCCCCAGCATTTT. Encoded protein: CASSPLRDRGHSNQPQHF.

This clonotype was seen a handful of times. The chain uses TRBV11-2 and TRBJ1-2; D might be TRBD1 (5 bases). Deletions cut 4 bases from V and 8 bases from J, with 17 bases between. CDR1 is SGHAT and CDR2 is FQNNGV in the germline V gene. This CDR3 has 14 residues. CDR3 sequence: CASSSPRVSYGYTF. The CDR3 DNA is TGTGCCAGCAGCTCACCCAGGGTCTCCTACGGCTACACCTTC.